This T cell receptor (beta chain) appears in the sequencing data of a study of shared clonotypes between healthy human individuals. Regarding the study as a whole: It was the non-shared clonotypes that had lower generation probabilities than clonotypes shared by all four donors.

Points on this clone: Its specificity is not known.

The protocol was immunoSEQ multiplex PCR, while the TCRdb copy is restricted to in-frame clones and leaves out a portion. The table lists around 2,000,000 clones, approximately 94% of them singletons, with less than 1.5% in the top ten. Naive CD8 populations comprised CD45RO-negative cells positively selected for CCR7, excluding terminally differentiated effector memory CD45RA+ cells. The sequencing input was naive CD8+ T cells sorted from blood. This TCR was recovered from a man aged 18 to 30 in good health.

This chain's CDR3 is CASSPDLETEAFF. The DNA for the CDR3 is TGCGCCAGCAGCCCCGACCTAGAAACTGAAGCTTTCTTT. This sequence joins TRBV4-3 and TRBJ1-1; D unresolved. The CDR3 covers 13 residues. CDR1 is LGHNA, CDR2 YSLEER, per germline. V was trimmed by 4 bases and J by 5 bases, leaving 11 bases between them.